This T cell receptor (beta chain) was sequenced during a study of blood T cell repertoires in COVID-19. This clone was seen a handful of times. Trimming left V 5 bases short and J 0 bases short, with 16 bases between. This CDR3 is built from 16 residues. Germline loops: CDR1 KGHSH, CDR2 LQKENI. Data came from immunoSEQ multiplex PCR; TCRdb stores just in-frame clones and leaves some out. Of 70,000 to 75,000 clones listed, roughly nine tenths are singletons. The chain uses TRBV18 and TRBJ1-2; TRBD1 might be the D (6 bases). Sequenced input: peripheral blood. The TCR comes from a human donor in a cohort sampled during active COVID-19. The CDR3 loop is CASSATRTGTNYGYTF. The CDR3 DNA follows: TGTGCCAGCTCAGCCACACGAACAGGGACTAACTATGGCTACACCTTC.